This is a list of T cell receptor beta chains from one sample in a study of blood T cells in healthy people across ages. A single record per CDR3 protein comes from TCRdb applying MiXCR to the 5' RACE reads. This sample has about 810,000 distinct CDR3 sequences; roughly 35% occur once, and the top ten carry 13%. Sequenced material: blood. These receptor sequences come from a young man in good health. Each CDR3 is given with its conserved first and last residue. The D gene is left open where the match is weak. Clone size is stated in some rows and not others, as once, few, many or a class when expanded.

NA,TRBV12-3/TRBV12-4,TRBD2,TRBJ2-5,CAGSLTLAGGHETQYF,TGTGCCGGCAGTTTAACCCTAGCGGGGGGGCACGAGACCCAGTACTTC
once,TRBV2,NA,TRBJ2-4,CASSRGTLAKNIQYF,TGTGCCAGCAGCCGAGGAACCTTAGCCAAAAACATTCAGTACTTC
many,TRBV12-3/TRBV12-4,TRBD1,TRBJ2-7,CASSLVGQAYEQYF,TGTGCCAGCAGTTTAGTGGGACAGGCCTACGAGCAGTACTTC
NA,TRBV7-2,TRBD1,TRBJ2-1,CASSGQGAGVEQFF,TGTGCCAGCTCGGGACAGGGGGCCGGCGTTGAGCAGTTCTTC
NA,TRBV5-1,TRBD1,TRBJ1-1,CASSLNIGGGGTEAFF,TGCGCCAGCAGCTTGAACATAGGAGGGGGCGGCACTGAAGCTTTCTTT
many,TRBV12-3/TRBV12-4,TRBD1,TRBJ2-7,CASSRRQGPYEQYF,TGTGCCAGCAGCCGACGACAGGGCCCCTACGAGCAGTACTTC
NA,TRBV18,NA,TRBJ1-1,CASSPPETNTEAFF,TGTGCCAGCTCACCACCGGAAACGAACACTGAAGCTTTCTTT
few,TRBV25-1,TRBD1,TRBJ2-3,CASSEGAGGAADTQYF,TGTGCCAGCAGTGAAGGGGCAGGGGGTGCGGCAGATACGCAGTATTTT
once,TRBV20-1,TRBD1,TRBJ2-7,CSARDLSRGLNEQYF,TGCAGTGCTAGAGATTTGTCCAGGGGGTTAAACGAGCAGTACTTC
few,TRBV6-5,NA,TRBJ1-5,CASSQNQALGWHF,TGTGCCAGCAGTCAAAACCAGGCCCTCGGTTGGCATTTT
many,TRBV20-1,NA,TRBJ1-6,CSANPGQSADSPLHF,TGCAGTGCCAACCCCGGACAGTCCGCGGATTCACCCCTCCACTTT
NA,TRBV12-3/TRBV12-4,TRBD2,TRBJ2-2,CASDRGAGDTGELFF,TGTGCCAGCGATCGGGGAGCGGGGGACACCGGGGAGCTGTTTTTT
NA,TRBV7-8,NA,TRBJ1-6,CASSPQGPVGWSPLHF,TGTGCCAGCAGCCCGCAGGGGCCCGTCGGGTGGTCACCCCTCCACTTT
NA,TRBV29-1,NA,TRBJ1-2,CSVGLGNYGYTF,TGCAGCGTTGGTTTGGGCAACTATGGCTACACCTTC
NA,TRBV6-2/TRBV6-3,NA,TRBJ2-5,CASSLLAKSNNEQYF,TGTGCCAGCAGCCTACTAGCCAAATCCAACAATGAGCAGTACTTC
many,TRBV4-1,TRBD1,TRBJ2-4,CASSLGQGIQYF,TGCGCCAGCAGCCTAGGACAGGGGATCCAGTACTTC
few,TRBV4-3,NA,TRBJ1-2,CASSPGGGHLANYGYTF,TGCGCCAGCAGCCCCGGAGGGGGGCACCTCGCTAACTATGGCTACACCTTC
few,TRBV20-1,TRBD2,TRBJ2-5,CSARGTSGDLETQYF,TGCAGTGCGAGGGGGACTAGCGGGGATTTGGAGACCCAGTACTTC
many,TRBV12-3/TRBV12-4,NA,TRBJ1-2,CASSFGENYGYTF,TGTGCCAGCAGTTTTGGCGAGAACTATGGCTACACCTTC
many,TRBV12-3/TRBV12-4,NA,TRBJ2-7,CASSPEAPSYEQYF,TGTGCCAGCAGTCCCGAAGCTCCCTCCTACGAGCAGTACTTC
NA,TRBV4-3,NA,TRBJ2-5,CASSRPGENNEQYF,TGCGCCAGCAGCCGGCCCGGGGAAAACAATGAGCAGTACTTC
NA,TRBV3-1,NA,TRBJ2-2,CASSHYTPTHQAGELFF,TGTGCCAGCAGCCATTACACCCCCACCCATCAAGCCGGGGAGCTGTTTTTT
NA,TRBV3-1,NA,TRBJ1-6,CASSQFAGSDSPPHF,TGTGCCAGCAGCCAATTCGCAGGGTCGGATTCACCCCCCCACTTT
few,TRBV10-3,NA,TRBJ1-3,CAISPTGYSGNTIYF,TGTGCCATCAGCCCTACAGGGTACTCTGGAAACACCATATATTTT
few,TRBV12-3/TRBV12-4,NA,TRBJ1-2,CASTTGTGINYGYTF,TGTGCCAGCACCACCGGGACGGGGATTAACTATGGCTACACCTTC
few,TRBV6-6,NA,TRBJ2-3,CASSYSRIDTQYF,TGTGCCAGCAGTTACTCGCGTATAGATACGCAGTATTTT
few,TRBV2,NA,TRBJ1-2,CASSTTAYGYTF,TGTGCCAGCAGTACGACAGCCTATGGCTACACCTTC
many,TRBV20-1,TRBD2,TRBJ2-5,CSARELAGRGETQYF,TGCAGTGCTAGGGAACTAGCGGGAAGAGGGGAGACCCAGTACTTC
NA,TRBV12-3/TRBV12-4,NA,TRBJ1-1,CASRQTHTGTEAFF,TGTGCCAGCAGGCAGACCCATACAGGCACTGAAGCTTTCTTT
few,TRBV7-8,NA,TRBJ1-1,CATKWGDATEAFF,TGTGCCACAAAGTGGGGGGATGCCACTGAAGCTTTCTTT
NA,TRBV7-2,NA,TRBJ2-3,CASSPPDRSTDTQYF,TGTGCCAGCAGCCCGCCGGACCGTAGCACAGATACGCAGTATTTT
NA,TRBV9,TRBD2,TRBJ2-5,CASSARAGGPEETQYF,TGTGCCAGCAGCGCGCGAGCGGGGGGGCCGGAAGAGACCCAGTACTTC
NA,TRBV12-3/TRBV12-4,NA,TRBJ1-4,CASTRGGGDEKLFF,TGTGCCAGCACCCGGGGTGGAGGCGATGAAAAACTGTTTTTT
few,TRBV7-8,TRBD1,TRBJ1-2,CASSLSQGVQGYTF,TGTGCCAGCAGCTTATCCCAGGGGGTTCAGGGCTACACCTTC
once,TRBV2,NA,TRBJ2-2,CASGLGGELFF,TGTGCCAGCGGACTGGGCGGGGAGCTGTTTTTT
NA,TRBV10-3,TRBD1,TRBJ1-2,CAISEPTGQGALGYNF,TGTGCCATCAGTGAGCCCACCGGACAGGGGGCGCTTGGCTACAACTTC
few,TRBV4-3,NA,TRBJ2-3,CASSQDGRGSLPDTQYF,TGCGCCAGCAGCCAAGATGGACGGGGATCTCTTCCAGATACGCAGTATTTT
once,TRBV7-8,NA,TRBJ2-1,CAGSVRGVWGNNEQFF,TGTGCCGGCAGCGTGCGAGGGGTTTGGGGTAACAATGAGCAGTTCTTC
few,TRBV7-3,NA,TRBJ2-2,CASSGAVNTGELFF,TGTGCCAGCAGCGGGGCTGTGAACACCGGGGAGCTGTTTTTT
few,TRBV20-1,TRBD1,TRBJ2-5,CSASRGRGPQETQYF,TGCAGTGCTTCGAGGGGGCGAGGCCCCCAAGAGACCCAGTACTTC
few,TRBV2,TRBD2,TRBJ2-3,CASRSGDFTDTQYF,TGTGCCAGCCGAAGCGGGGACTTCACAGATACGCAGTATTTT
many,TRBV7-2,TRBD1,TRBJ1-2,CASSLALQGNYGYTF,TGTGCCAGCAGCTTAGCGCTACAGGGGAACTATGGCTACACCTTC
many,TRBV20-1,TRBD1,TRBJ2-7,CSARAGQGYEQYF,TGCAGTGCTAGAGCGGGACAGGGCTACGAGCAGTACTTC
many,TRBV29-1,NA,TRBJ2-3,CSGFRGGTDTQYF,TGCAGCGGATTTAGGGGGGGCACAGATACGCAGTATTTT
NA,TRBV11-2,TRBD2,TRBJ2-2,CASSPLTSGGARNTGELFF,TGTGCCAGCAGCCCCTTGACTAGCGGGGGGGCACGGAACACCGGGGAGCTGTTTTTT
NA,TRBV28,NA,TRBJ2-5,CASSSGSTSETQYF,TGTGCCAGCAGTTCCGGGAGCACGTCGGAGACCCAGTACTTC
NA,TRBV7-9,NA,TRBJ1-1,CASSRTPANTEAFF,TGTGCCAGCAGCCGGACACCGGCTAACACTGAAGCTTTCTTT
few,TRBV6-2/TRBV6-3,NA,TRBJ2-5,CASSRFGGEVQETQYF,TGTGCCAGCAGCCGCTTCGGCGGGGAGGTACAAGAGACCCAGTACTTC